This T cell receptor beta chain was identified in a study of cytomegalovirus exposure and HLA in healthy donors. Study-wide points: Several of the most significant clusters appeared linked to common viral pathogens, based on a later analysis.

Of note for this clone: Its antigen is undetermined.

Amplification used 60 Vbeta primers and 13 Jbeta primers. Profiled with immunoSEQ multiplex PCR; TCRdb holds only in-frame clones, not every one. The sample records under 200,000 clones, roughly 79% being singletons. V dropped 5 bases and J dropped 0 bases, with 14 bases sitting between them. The CDR3 is 16 amino acids. Germline CDR1 SEHNR, CDR2 FQNEAQ (reference sequence). The gene calls are TRBV7-9 and TRBJ2-4; tentatively, D is TRBD2 (6 bases). Sequenced: PBMCs. The source of this sequence is a man aged 40-49 years in good health and CMV-seronegative. The CDR3 spells CASSPSAGLAKNIQYF. For the CDR3, the DNA is TGTGCCAGCAGCCCATCAGCGGGTCTAGCCAAAAACATTCAGTACTTC.